These 28 T cell receptor beta chains were all obtained from the same sample, sequenced in a study of regulatory dendritic cells for organ transplantation. Only in-frame clones appear in the TCRdb table, and some are missing; sequencing was by immunoSEQ multiplex PCR. The sample lists 25,000 to 30,000 clones, roughly 85% seen once, with 0.4% to 0.5% in the top ten. The sequencing input was naive CD8+ T cells from blood. Subset defined: CD45RA+ naive T cells. Receptors originate from a human donor in good health.

The chain is built from TRBV19 and TRBJ2-1; the D gene is possibly TRBD2 (6 bases). The CDR3 totals 13 residues. Trimming took 1 base from V and 7 from J, leaving 8 bases between them. The germline V gene encodes CDR1 LNHDA and CDR2 SQIVND (reference sequence). The DNA of the CDR3 is TGTGCCAGTAGTATAGTCCGGGGGAATGAGCAGTTCTTC. Translated, it gives CASSIVRGNEQFF.

The chain recombines TRBV9 with TRBJ1-5; TRBD1 is a possible D gene (5 bases). Trimming removed 7 bases from V and 9 bases from J, with 20 bases in between. Germline CDR1 is SGDLS and CDR2 is YYNGEE. This CDR3 is 14 amino acids long. The CDR3 DNA reads TGTGCCAGCTCTTCCGGGGGGGGAGGACGGCCCCAGCATTTT. It encodes CASSSGGGGRPQHF.

The V and J genes are TRBV4-3 and TRBJ2-1; 7 bases are shared with TRBD2. This CDR3 region has 15 residues. The germline V gene has CDR1 LGHNA and CDR2 YSLEER. J gave up 0 bases and V 3 bases, and 2 bases lay outside the gene matches. The CDR3 region is CASSQGGSSYNEQFF. The CDR3 region has the DNA TGCGCCAGCAGCCAGGGCGGGAGCTCCTACAATGAGCAGTTCTTC.

This rearrangement joins TRBV7-9 to TRBJ1-2; 8 nucleotides match TRBD1. The CDR3 consists of 15 residues. Germline loops: CDR1 SEHNR, CDR2 FQNEAQ (reference sequence). After removal of 4 bases from V and 4 bases from J, the junction contained 8 bases not matched to a gene. The CDR3 DNA reads TGTGCCAGCAGCTCGACAGGGGTTTCTTCCTATGGCTACACCTTC. The encoded protein is CASSSTGVSSYGYTF.

This sequence joins TRBV5-4 and TRBJ2-5; TRBD2 aligns across 10 bases. V shed 4 bases, J shed 5 bases, and the junction held 8 bases outside the gene matches. This CDR3 comprises 15 residues. Germline V gives CDR1 SGHNT, CDR2 YYREEE (reference sequence). In DNA form, the CDR3 reads TGTGCCAGCAGCGGCGGACTAGCGGTGCGGGAGACCCAGTACTTC. Protein sequence: CASSGGLAVRETQYF.

Sample share makes this clone medium-sized. The rearrangement links TRBV7-6 to TRBJ1-2, with no clear D. Germline V gene lookup returns CDR1 SGHVS and CDR2 FNYEAQ. V was shortened by 2 bases and J by 6 bases, with 13 bases between the two germline ends. The CDR3 consists of 14 residues. The DNA of the CDR3 is TGTGCCAGCAGCTTAACTCCCGTTTTGGATGGCTACACCTTC. Its translation: CASSLTPVLDGYTF.

The CDR3 sequence: CASRLRTGWHSNQPQHF. As DNA, the CDR3 is TGTGCCAGTAGACTCAGAACGGGTTGGCATAGCAATCAGCCCCAGCATTTT. The rearrangement uses TRBV19 and TRBJ1-5, with no clear D. V gave up 6 bases and J gave up 0 bases, with 18 bases separating them. CDR1 and CDR2 (germline): LNHDA, SQIVND (reference sequence). This CDR3 is built from 17 residues.

The chain combines TRBV7-9 with TRBJ1-5; D uncertain. V was cut by 4 bases and J by 3 bases, with 10 bases left in between. CDR3 length: 14 residues. Germline V gives CDR1 SEHNR, CDR2 FQNEAQ (reference sequence). CDR3: CASSYLGSNQPQHF. The CDR3 nucleotides read TGTGCCAGCAGCTACCTAGGTTCCAATCAGCCCCAGCATTTT.

The V and J genes are TRBV5-1 and TRBJ1-5, with 7 positions matching TRBD1. The CDR3 has 14 residues. The ends lost 1 base at V and 6 bases at J; junction bases unmatched: 4. The germline V gene encodes CDR1 SGHRS and CDR2 YFSETQ. The CDR3 here is CASSLSGGSQPQHF. The CDR3 region has the DNA TGCGCCAGCAGCTTGTCAGGGGGAAGTCAGCCCCAGCATTTT.

The rearrangement uses TRBV19 and TRBJ2-7; D gene uncertain. V lost 4 bases and J 2 bases, leaving 15 bases between the germline ends. From germline, CDR1 is LNHDA and CDR2 SQIVND (reference sequence). This CDR3 contains 15 residues. The CDR3 region has the DNA TGTGCCAGTAGTACGGAGTTGGCCGAAGCCTACGAGCAGTACTTC. Translation gives CASSTELAEAYEQYF.

The chain carries TRBV4-3 and TRBJ1-1; no reliable D call. Trimming took 4 bases from V and 3 from J, leaving 15 bases between them. Germline values: CDR1 LGHNA, CDR2 YSLEER. The CDR3 contains 15 residues. The CDR3 DNA reads as TGCGCCAGCAGCCTCCGGGAGGAGAGGGACACTGAAGCTTTCTTT. Protein sequence: CASSLREERDTEAFF.

The chain uses TRBV6-5 and TRBJ2-7, with D perhaps TRBD2 (8 bases). With 5 bases removed from V and 4 bases from J, the gap between germline ends came to 15 bases. Germline loops: CDR1 MNHEY, CDR2 SVGAGI. The length of the CDR3 is 14 residues. CDR3 sequence (DNA): TGTGCCAGCAGTCCGGGAGGGGGCGAGTACGAGCAGTACTTC. Protein sequence: CASSPGGGEYEQYF.

The chain recombines TRBV5-5 with TRBJ2-7; 7 nucleotides agree with TRBD1. Germline V gene lookup returns CDR1 SGHKS and CDR2 YYEKEE (reference sequence). The CDR3 sequence is 14 residues long. Trimming at V came to 3 bases and at J to 0 bases, leaving 3 bases not matched to a gene. The CDR3: CASSWDRYSYEQYF. The CDR3 nucleotides read TGTGCCAGCAGCTGGGACAGATACTCCTACGAGCAGTACTTC.

This clone was seen just once. The CDR3 spells CASSLVGAYNEQFF. The CDR3 DNA is TGTGCCAGCAGCTTAGTGGGCGCCTACAATGAGCAGTTCTTC. This chain connects TRBV7-9 to TRBJ2-1; D is unresolved. CDR1 and CDR2 from the germline V gene are SEHNR and FQNEAQ (reference sequence). The CDR3 spans 14 residues. V was clipped by 1 base and J by 2 bases, with 6 bases between them.

The sample holds a few counts of this clone. This chain links TRBV19 with TRBJ1-1, with D maybe TRBD1 (6 bases). Germline lookup yields CDR1 LNHDA and CDR2 SQIVND (reference sequence). The CDR3 totals 14 residues. Trimming cost V 2 bases and J 3 bases, with 10 bases left between them. DNA of the CDR3: TGTGCCAGTAGTATAAATCAGGGGTACACTGAAGCTTTCTTT. Protein product: CASSINQGYTEAFF. The whole variable domain, filled in from reference TRBV19 and TRBJ1-1, reads DGGITQSPKYLFRKEGQNVTLSCEQNLNHDAMYWYRQDPGQGLRLIYYSQIVNDFQKGDIAEGYSVSREKKESFPLTVTSAQKNPTAFYLCASSINQGYTEAFFGQGTRLTVV.

This chain connects TRBV5-1 to TRBJ2-7; D remains unclear. Germline V CDR1 and CDR2: SGHRS, YFSETQ. V shed 4 bases and J shed 1 base, with 15 bases lying between them. The length of the CDR3 is 15 residues. The DNA of the CDR3 is TGCGCCAGCAGCCTCCCACCCGACAATTCCTACGAGCAGTACTTC. This codes for CASSLPPDNSYEQYF. Complete variable domain (other parts from reference TRBV5-1 and TRBJ2-7): KAGVTQTPRYLIKTRGQQVTLSCSPISGHRSVSWYQQTPGQGLQFLFEYFSETQRNKGNFPGRFSGRQFSNSRSEMNVSTLELGDSALYLCASSLPPDNSYEQYFGPGTRLTVT.

The chain has TRBV5-1 and TRBJ1-1, with D tentatively TRBD1 (5 bases). V was clipped by 3 bases and J by 0 bases, with 12 bases between them. The germline CDR1 and CDR2 sequences are SGHRS and YFSETQ. This CDR3 has 15 residues. The CDR3 region is CASSSPTEMNTEAFF. The CDR3, as DNA: TGCGCCAGCAGCTCACCGACAGAAATGAACACTGAAGCTTTCTTT. Full variable domain (outside the CDR3, taken from reference TRBV5-1 and TRBJ1-1): KAGVTQTPRYLIKTRGQQVTLSCSPISGHRSVSWYQQTPGQGLQFLFEYFSETQRNKGNFPGRFSGRQFSNSRSEMNVSTLELGDSALYLCASSSPTEMNTEAFFGQGTRLTVV.

V is TRBV5-1 and J is TRBJ1-2, with D uncertain. The CDR3 runs to 14 residues. Per germline, CDR1 SGHRS and CDR2 YFSETQ. With 4 bases removed from V and 3 bases from J, the gap between germline ends came to 13 bases. In nucleotides, the CDR3 is TGCGCCAGCAGCCCGGTGGTGTATGACTATGGCTACACCTTC. It is translated as CASSPVVYDYGYTF.

The chain combines TRBV2 with TRBJ2-7, with 15 bases that match TRBD2. The CDR3 length is 18 residues. Germline CDR1 reads SNHLY; CDR2 reads FYNNEI. Germline trimming cut 6 bases from V and 5 bases from J; bases unmatched to any gene: 14. The CDR3 loop reads CASREGLAGGWALNEQYF. The CDR3 DNA reads TGTGCCAGCAGGGAGGGACTAGCGGGGGGCTGGGCTTTGAACGAGCAGTACTTC.

The chain links TRBV4-1 to TRBJ2-7; D may be TRBD1 (5 bases). The germline V gene encodes CDR1 MGHRA and CDR2 YSYEKL. The V end lost 0 bases, the J end lost 0 bases, and 9 bases lay between the germline ends. The CDR3 sequence is 15 residues long. CDR3 DNA: TGCGCCAGCAGCCAAGAAGACAGAAACTCCTACGAGCAGTACTTC. Translation: CASSQEDRNSYEQYF.

This chain links TRBV7-2 with TRBJ1-1, with unresolved D. Germline V gives CDR1 SGHTA, CDR2 FQGNSA. Trimming removed 0 bases at V and 1 base at J, with 9 bases between. This CDR3 has 15 amino acids. The CDR3 sequence: CASSLAGGGNTEAFF. CDR3 sequence (DNA): TGTGCCAGCAGCTTAGCGGGAGGCGGGAACACTGAAGCTTTCTTT.

This chain joins TRBV7-9 and TRBJ1-4; TRBD1 aligns across 9 bases. Trimming removed 5 bases from V and 8 bases from J; junction bases left unmatched: 6. Germline V lookup: CDR1 SEHNR, CDR2 FQNEAQ (reference sequence). The length of the CDR3 is 14 residues. As DNA, the CDR3 is TGTGCCAGCAGCGAGGGGACAGGGCTAGAAAAACTGTTTTTT. This gives the protein CASSEGTGLEKLFF.

The table lists this clone with a count of one. The J gene is TRBJ2-1, the V gene TRBV6-1; 9 nucleotides align to TRBD2. This CDR3 contains 16 residues. V shed 2 bases, J shed 5 bases, and the junction held 7 bases outside the gene matches. CDR1 is MNHNS, CDR2 SASEGT, per germline. CDR3 protein: CASSEFRLAENNEQFF. CDR3 DNA: TGTGCCAGCAGTGAATTTAGACTAGCGGAAAACAATGAGCAGTTCTTC.

J is TRBJ2-1 and V is TRBV5-6, with TRBD1 matching 7 bases. The CDR3 has 17 residues. Germline V gene data show CDR1 as SGHDT and CDR2 as YYEEEE. With 2 bases clipped from V and 6 bases from J, the junction kept 14 bases outside the gene matches. The CDR3 protein is CASSLGYGEQGLNEQFF. The CDR3 bases are TGTGCCAGCAGCTTAGGTTACGGTGAACAGGGGCTCAATGAGCAGTTCTTC.

The chain has TRBV19 and TRBJ1-3, with D possibly matching TRBD1 (5 bases). V shed 4 bases and J shed 0 bases, with 16 bases lying between them. The germline V gene encodes CDR1 LNHDA and CDR2 SQIVND (reference sequence). This CDR3 has 17 residues. CDR3 sequence (DNA): TGTGCCAGTAGTACCGGACCGGGACTTAGCTCTGGAAACACCATATATTTT. Translating it yields CASSTGPGLSSGNTIYF. Full variable domain (missing parts from reference TRBV19 and TRBJ1-3): DGGITQSPKYLFRKEGQNVTLSCEQNLNHDAMYWYRQDPGQGLRLIYYSQIVNDFQKGDIAEGYSVSREKKESFPLTVTSAQKNPTAFYLCASSTGPGLSSGNTIYFGEGSWLTVV.

The chain combines TRBV19 with TRBJ2-5; D perhaps matches TRBD2 (7 bases). Trimming left V 8 bases short and J 6 bases short, with 25 bases between. Germline V gene data show CDR1 as LNHDA and CDR2 as SQIVND (reference sequence). The CDR3 has 16 amino acids. CDR3 in DNA: TGTGCCAGTTCTTCCACAGCCGGGGGGCCTGAGAAGACCCAGTACTTC. It codes for CASSSTAGGPEKTQYF.

V is TRBV5-1 and J is TRBJ2-7; tentative D call: TRBD2 (5 bases). V was trimmed by 0 bases and J by 5 bases, leaving 6 bases between them. Looked up from germline, CDR1 is SGHRS and CDR2 is YFSETQ. CDR3 length: 12 residues. CDR3 loop: CASSLASNEQYF. The CDR3, as DNA: TGCGCCAGCAGCTTGGCTAGCAACGAGCAGTACTTC.

This clone was observed a few times. The chain employs TRBV7-9 and TRBJ2-7; 8 nucleotides align to TRBD1. This CDR3 is built from 14 residues. V trimming: 5 bases; J trimming: 5 bases; junction bases outside the gene matches: 8. CDR1 and CDR2 from the germline V gene are SEHNR and FQNEAQ (reference sequence). The CDR3: CASSNSQGANEQYF. As DNA, the CDR3 is TGTGCCAGCAGCAACAGCCAGGGGGCAAACGAGCAGTACTTC.